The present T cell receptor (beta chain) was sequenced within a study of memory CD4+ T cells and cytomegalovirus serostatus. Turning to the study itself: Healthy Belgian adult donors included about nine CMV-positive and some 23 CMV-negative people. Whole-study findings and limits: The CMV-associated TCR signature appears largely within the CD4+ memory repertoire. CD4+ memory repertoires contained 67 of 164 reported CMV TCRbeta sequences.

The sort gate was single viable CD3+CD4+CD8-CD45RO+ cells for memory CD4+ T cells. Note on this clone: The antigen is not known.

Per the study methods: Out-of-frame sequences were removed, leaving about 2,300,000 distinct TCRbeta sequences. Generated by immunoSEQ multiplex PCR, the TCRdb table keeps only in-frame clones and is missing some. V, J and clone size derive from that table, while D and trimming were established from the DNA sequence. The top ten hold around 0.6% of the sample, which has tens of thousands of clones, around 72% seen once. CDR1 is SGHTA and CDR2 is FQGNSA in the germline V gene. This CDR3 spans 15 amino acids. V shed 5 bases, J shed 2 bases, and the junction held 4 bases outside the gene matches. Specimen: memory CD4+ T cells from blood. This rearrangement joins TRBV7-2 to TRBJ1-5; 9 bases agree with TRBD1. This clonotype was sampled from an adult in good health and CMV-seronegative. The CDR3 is CASSHRTGGNQPQHF. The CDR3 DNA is TGTGCCAGCAGCCATCGGACAGGGGGCAATCAGCCCCAGCATTTT.